A selection of T cell receptor beta chains follows, all from one sample in a study of cytomegalovirus exposure and HLA in healthy donors. The method was immunoSEQ multiplex PCR; TCRdb's version includes in-frame clones alone and lacks a portion of them. Of 200,000 or so clones detected, 70% to 80% appear once; the ten largest clones hold roughly a sixth. The sequencing input was PBMCs. The receptors originated from a man aged 35 to 55 in good health and CMV-seronegative. CDR3s include the opening cysteine and the closing phenylalanine or tryptophan. Each record gives: clone size, V gene, D gene, J gene, CDR3 DNA, CDR3 protein. D genes are given only for firm matches. Clone size is shown for a subset of rows, as once, few, many or a class of expanded clone.

clone_size: -; v_call: TRBV27; d_call: TRBD1; j_call: TRBJ1-1; cdr3_nt: TGTGCCAGCAGTTTAAGGGGGCTTCGGTCTGAAGCTTTCTTT; cdr3_aa: CASSLRGLRSEAFF
clone_size: -; v_call: TRBV28; d_call: -; j_call: TRBJ1-4; cdr3_nt: TGTGCCAGCAGTCCTGGACACAAAACAACTAATGAAAAACTGTTTTTT; cdr3_aa: CASSPGHKTTNEKLFF
clone_size: once; v_call: TRBV7-6; d_call: -; j_call: TRBJ2-7; cdr3_nt: TGTGCCAGCAGCTCCCTCCTAATCCCGGGACTGCAGCACTACGAGCAGTACTTC; cdr3_aa: CASSSLLIPGLQHYEQYF
clone_size: -; v_call: TRBV15; d_call: TRBD2; j_call: TRBJ2-6; cdr3_nt: TGTGCCACCAGCAGAGATTTTGCTAGCGGGCAGTGGGGCTCTGGGGCCAACGTCCTGACTTTC; cdr3_aa: CATSRDFASGQWGSGANVLTF
clone_size: -; v_call: TRBV5-4; d_call: TRBD1; j_call: TRBJ2-7; cdr3_nt: TGTGCCAGCAGCCCTCCGGGACAGGGATTCAACGAGCAGTACTTC; cdr3_aa: CASSPPGQGFNEQYF
clone_size: -; v_call: TRBV5-6; d_call: -; j_call: TRBJ2-7; cdr3_nt: TGTGCCAGCAGCGTCGGACAGCTAGAGCAGTACTTC; cdr3_aa: CASSVGQLEQYF
clone_size: few; v_call: TRBV28; d_call: TRBD2; j_call: TRBJ2-5; cdr3_nt: TGTGCCAGCTTACCCGGGGGGGGACAAGAGACCCAGTACTTC; cdr3_aa: CASLPGGGQETQYF
clone_size: -; v_call: TRBV30; d_call: TRBD1; j_call: TRBJ1-4; cdr3_nt: TGTGCCTGGAGCCCAGGGGGTGAAAAACTGTTTTTT; cdr3_aa: CAWSPGGEKLFF
clone_size: -; v_call: TRBV11-2; d_call: TRBD2; j_call: TRBJ2-7; cdr3_nt: TGTGCCAGCAGCTTAGATACCCTAGCGGGGTCCTACGAGCAGTACTTC; cdr3_aa: CASSLDTLAGSYEQYF
clone_size: -; v_call: TRBV28; d_call: TRBD1; j_call: TRBJ2-7; cdr3_nt: TGTGCCACCACGGGACAGGGAGGAGGTAGCGGTTACCCCTACGAGCAGTACTTC; cdr3_aa: CATTGQGGGSGYPYEQYF
clone_size: few; v_call: TRBV9; d_call: -; j_call: TRBJ1-1; cdr3_nt: TGTGCCAGCAGCATAGACAGGTGGAACACTGAAGCTTTCTTT; cdr3_aa: CASSIDRWNTEAFF
clone_size: -; v_call: TRBV7-2; d_call: -; j_call: TRBJ2-2; cdr3_nt: TGTGCCAGCAGCTTATTCTGGAGCGACAGCGGGGAGCTGTTTTTT; cdr3_aa: CASSLFWSDSGELFF
clone_size: few; v_call: TRBV18; d_call: TRBD1; j_call: TRBJ2-7; cdr3_nt: TGTGCCAGCTCACGGACAGGGTTCTCCTACGAGCAGTACTTC; cdr3_aa: CASSRTGFSYEQYF
clone_size: -; v_call: TRBV28; d_call: TRBD2; j_call: TRBJ2-3; cdr3_nt: TGTGCCAGCAGTTTCCAACCTAGCGGGACCGACACAGATACGCAGTATTTT; cdr3_aa: CASSFQPSGTDTDTQYF
clone_size: -; v_call: TRBV5-1; d_call: -; j_call: TRBJ2-7; cdr3_nt: TGCGCCAGCAGCTTAGAAGGGGTCTCCTACGAGCAGTACTTC; cdr3_aa: CASSLEGVSYEQYF
clone_size: -; v_call: TRBV10-3; d_call: TRBD1; j_call: TRBJ1-2; cdr3_nt: TGTGCCATCAGTGAGTCGACAGGGGGTGGCTACACCTTC; cdr3_aa: CAISESTGGGYTF
clone_size: -; v_call: TRBV12-5; d_call: -; j_call: TRBJ2-7; cdr3_nt: TGTGCTAGTGGTTTGGTAGTTCCGGGGATCTCCTACGAGCAGTACTTC; cdr3_aa: CASGLVVPGISYEQYF
clone_size: -; v_call: TRBV5-1; d_call: -; j_call: TRBJ1-5; cdr3_nt: TGCGCCAGGTCCCCCAGGGATCAGCCCCAGCATTTT; cdr3_aa: CARSPRDQPQHF
clone_size: few; v_call: TRBV27; d_call: -; j_call: TRBJ1-5; cdr3_nt: TGTGCCAGCAGTTTATTCAGGGACAATCAGCCCCAGCATTTT; cdr3_aa: CASSLFRDNQPQHF
clone_size: -; v_call: TRBV27; d_call: -; j_call: TRBJ1-5; cdr3_nt: TGTGCCAGCAGTTTATTTGGGGGGGATGTCAATCAGCCCCAGCATTTT; cdr3_aa: CASSLFGGDVNQPQHF
clone_size: -; v_call: TRBV7-7; d_call: TRBD1; j_call: TRBJ2-7; cdr3_nt: TGTGCCAGCAGTCCTCAGCCGGGACAGACCTACGAGCAGTACTTC; cdr3_aa: CASSPQPGQTYEQYF
clone_size: once; v_call: TRBV6-1; d_call: TRBD2; j_call: TRBJ2-4; cdr3_nt: TGTGCCAGCAGTGAAGCGGCACTAGCGATAGCCAAAAACATTCAGTACTTC; cdr3_aa: CASSEAALAIAKNIQYF
clone_size: -; v_call: TRBV5-1; d_call: -; j_call: TRBJ2-1; cdr3_nt: TGCGCCAGCAGCTTCTCCAATGAGCAGTTCTTC; cdr3_aa: CASSFSNEQFF
clone_size: -; v_call: TRBV5-4; d_call: TRBD1; j_call: TRBJ2-1; cdr3_nt: TGTGCCAGCAGCCCAGGACAGGGGTCATACAATGAGCAGTTCTTC; cdr3_aa: CASSPGQGSYNEQFF
clone_size: -; v_call: TRBV5-4; d_call: TRBD1; j_call: TRBJ2-7; cdr3_nt: TGTGCCAGCAGCCGCCGGGACAGGGGGGGGGAGCAGTACTTC; cdr3_aa: CASSRRDRGGEQYF
clone_size: -; v_call: TRBV25-1; d_call: -; j_call: TRBJ1-1; cdr3_nt: TGTGCCAGCACTGTAGGGGGTGAAGCTTTCTTT; cdr3_aa: CASTVGGEAFF
clone_size: -; v_call: TRBV13; d_call: TRBD1; j_call: TRBJ1-5; cdr3_nt: TGTGCCAGCAGCCGACAGGGGCGTTTGCAGCCCCAGCATTTT; cdr3_aa: CASSRQGRLQPQHF
clone_size: -; v_call: TRBV4-3; d_call: TRBD1; j_call: TRBJ2-7; cdr3_nt: TGCGCCAGCAGCCAAGATGCGGGGACAGGGGAGGACGAGCAGTACTTC; cdr3_aa: CASSQDAGTGEDEQYF
clone_size: -; v_call: TRBV5-1; d_call: TRBD2; j_call: TRBJ2-7; cdr3_nt: TGCGCCAGCAGCTTGGCCATGACTAGCGGGACGTACGAGCAGTACTTC; cdr3_aa: CASSLAMTSGTYEQYF
clone_size: -; v_call: TRBV7-9; d_call: -; j_call: TRBJ1-3; cdr3_nt: TGTGCCAGCAGCCGCGACAGGGGAAACACCATATATTTT; cdr3_aa: CASSRDRGNTIYF
clone_size: -; v_call: TRBV5-1; d_call: -; j_call: TRBJ2-2; cdr3_nt: TGCGCCAGCAGCTTGGTCGGGAGCGGGAACACCGGGGAGCTGTTTTTT; cdr3_aa: CASSLVGSGNTGELFF
clone_size: -; v_call: TRBV11-2; d_call: -; j_call: TRBJ2-1; cdr3_nt: TGTGCCAGCAGACATAGCTCAGGGGAATCCTACAATGAGCAGTTCTTC; cdr3_aa: CASRHSSGESYNEQFF
clone_size: -; v_call: TRBV4-1; d_call: -; j_call: TRBJ1-4; cdr3_nt: TGCGCCAGCAGCCAAGAATTCGCAACTAATGAAAAACTGTTTTTT; cdr3_aa: CASSQEFATNEKLFF
clone_size: -; v_call: TRBV19; d_call: TRBD1; j_call: TRBJ2-7; cdr3_nt: TGTGCCAGTAGTCAGGCGACAGGGGGCTGGTACGAGCAGTACTTC; cdr3_aa: CASSQATGGWYEQYF
clone_size: -; v_call: TRBV6-1; d_call: -; j_call: TRBJ1-1; cdr3_nt: TGTGCCAGCTTCGACACAAGGTCTCTAGAAGCTTTCTTT; cdr3_aa: CASFDTRSLEAFF
clone_size: -; v_call: TRBV19; d_call: TRBD2; j_call: TRBJ2-1; cdr3_nt: TGTGCCAGTAGCCGATTGGCGGGGGCCTACAATGAGCAGTTCTTC; cdr3_aa: CASSRLAGAYNEQFF
clone_size: -; v_call: TRBV7-8; d_call: TRBD2; j_call: TRBJ2-2; cdr3_nt: TGTGCCAGCAGCTTCTTAGGAGCGGGAGGGCCAGGGGAGCTGTTTTTT; cdr3_aa: CASSFLGAGGPGELFF
clone_size: -; v_call: TRBV18; d_call: -; j_call: TRBJ1-2; cdr3_nt: TGTGCCAGCTCACCACCATCCAGGGGCCCTGGCTACACCTTC; cdr3_aa: CASSPPSRGPGYTF
clone_size: -; v_call: TRBV7-6; d_call: TRBD2; j_call: TRBJ2-7; cdr3_nt: TGTGCCAGCAGCACCCGCCTAGCGGGGAACTCCTACGAGCAGTACTTC; cdr3_aa: CASSTRLAGNSYEQYF
clone_size: -; v_call: TRBV2; d_call: TRBD2; j_call: TRBJ2-3; cdr3_nt: TGTGCCAGCAGTGCCGTAGCGGGAGGGCCAAACACAGATACGCAGTATTTT; cdr3_aa: CASSAVAGGPNTDTQYF
clone_size: -; v_call: TRBV27; d_call: TRBD1; j_call: TRBJ2-7; cdr3_nt: TGTGCCAGCAGTTTCGGGACAGGGGGGGCCGAGCAGTACTTC; cdr3_aa: CASSFGTGGAEQYF
clone_size: -; v_call: TRBV4-2; d_call: -; j_call: TRBJ1-5; cdr3_nt: TGTGCCAGCAGCCAGGGTCAGGCAGTTAGCAATCAGCCCCAGCATTTT; cdr3_aa: CASSQGQAVSNQPQHF
clone_size: -; v_call: TRBV28; d_call: -; j_call: TRBJ1-2; cdr3_nt: TGTGCCAGCAGGCGACAGGTTGGCTACACCTTC; cdr3_aa: CASRRQVGYTF
clone_size: -; v_call: TRBV19; d_call: -; j_call: TRBJ2-7; cdr3_nt: TGTGCCAGTAGTTCAGTTTACGAGCAGTACTTC; cdr3_aa: CASSSVYEQYF
clone_size: few; v_call: TRBV7-2; d_call: -; j_call: TRBJ2-5; cdr3_nt: TGTGCCAGCAGGAGCCGCCGCAGGGGAGAGACCCAGTACTTC; cdr3_aa: CASRSRRRGETQYF
clone_size: -; v_call: TRBV6-6; d_call: -; j_call: TRBJ1-2; cdr3_nt: TGTGCCAGCAGCCAGGGTGCCTATGGCTACACCTTC; cdr3_aa: CASSQGAYGYTF
clone_size: -; v_call: TRBV5-1; d_call: -; j_call: TRBJ1-1; cdr3_nt: TGCGCCAGCACCAGGGACATGGGGAACACTGAAGCTTTCTTT; cdr3_aa: CASTRDMGNTEAFF
clone_size: -; v_call: TRBV15; d_call: TRBD2; j_call: TRBJ2-7; cdr3_nt: TGTGCCACCAGCAGACCCCTGGGGGAGGGAAAGAGTTACGAGCAGTACTTC; cdr3_aa: CATSRPLGEGKSYEQYF
clone_size: -; v_call: TRBV28; d_call: TRBD1; j_call: TRBJ1-1; cdr3_nt: TGTGCCAGCAGTTTTGGCTCAGGGGGATGGACTGAAGCTTTCTTT; cdr3_aa: CASSFGSGGWTEAFF
clone_size: -; v_call: TRBV7-2; d_call: -; j_call: TRBJ2-3; cdr3_nt: TGTGCCAGCAGCTCATCGCGTCCAGGGTTAGATACGCAGTATTTT; cdr3_aa: CASSSSRPGLDTQYF
clone_size: -; v_call: TRBV29-1; d_call: -; j_call: TRBJ2-7; cdr3_nt: TGCAGCGTTGTTCGGGGGTACGAGCAGTACTTC; cdr3_aa: CSVVRGYEQYF
clone_size: -; v_call: TRBV5-4; d_call: -; j_call: TRBJ1-1; cdr3_nt: TGTGCCAGCAGCGCGACAGGATCTTATGAAGCTTTCTTT; cdr3_aa: CASSATGSYEAFF
clone_size: -; v_call: TRBV2; d_call: -; j_call: TRBJ1-4; cdr3_nt: TGTGCCAGCAGTCCCCTCCCCGAGCTGTTTTTT; cdr3_aa: CASSPLPELFF
clone_size: -; v_call: TRBV7-7; d_call: -; j_call: TRBJ2-5; cdr3_nt: TGTGCCAGCAGCTTTGGTCAAGAGGGAACCCAGTACTTC; cdr3_aa: CASSFGQEGTQYF